The 32 T cell receptor beta chains given below trace back to one sample, sequenced in a study of patients with pleural tuberculosis. TCRdb re-derived calls from the reads in MiXCR, one entry per CDR3 protein. The repertoire consists of approximately 50,000 distinct CDR3 sequences, with around 6.7% occurring once and the leading ten covering 15% to 20%. Source of these receptors: a human donor with pleural tuberculosis.

This clonotype was detected a few times. This chain connects TRBV5-6 to TRBJ1-3, with TRBD1 identical over 7 bases. CDR3 length equals 16 residues. Germline CDR1 reads SGHDT; CDR2 reads YYEEEE. The junction had 5 bases not matched to a gene; V was cut back by 2 bases and J by 0 bases. In nucleotides, the CDR3 is TGTGCCAGCAGCTTCAGGGACAGCTACTCTGGAAACACCATATATTTT. As protein: CASSFRDSYSGNTIYF.

This clonotype showed up many times. This chain joins TRBV7-3 and TRBJ2-7; 10 nucleotides agree with TRBD2. V lost 1 base to trimming and J lost 2 bases; unmatched junction nucleotides: 5. The germline V gene encodes CDR1 SGHTA and CDR2 FQGTGA. The CDR3 covers 16 residues. CDR3 nucleotide sequence: TGTGCCAGCAGCTTAAGTAGCGGGAGGATTCCCTACGAGCAGTACTTC. Its protein is CASSLSSGRIPYEQYF.

This clonotype was recorded many times. V and J are TRBV20-1 and TRBJ2-3, with a weak D call TRBD1 (6 bases). Germline V lookup: CDR1 DFQATT, CDR2 SNEGSKA (reference sequence). The CDR3 covers 15 residues. Deletions cut 5 bases from V and 3 bases from J, with 18 bases between. The CDR3 is CSAARNRERTDTQYF. The CDR3 nucleotides are TGCAGTGCTGCACGGAACAGGGAAAGGACAGATACGCAGTATTTT.

Ten or more counts support this clonotype. The V call is TRBV11-1, the J call TRBJ2-7; D is unclear. CDR1 and CDR2 from the germline V gene are SGHAT and FQDESV (reference sequence). V was cut by 4 bases and J by 9 bases, with 19 bases left in between. The CDR3 contains 14 residues. The CDR3 spells CASSSTRMRKVQYV. For the CDR3, the DNA is TGTGCCAGCAGCTCTACTCGGATGAGGAAGGTGCAGTACGTC.

This clonotype was recorded at least ten times. V is TRBV25-1 and J is TRBJ1-4; TRBD1 might be the D (5 bases). This CDR3 comprises 17 residues. CDR1 and CDR2 from the germline V gene are MGHDK and SYGVNS. Trimming removed 6 bases from V and 0 bases from J, with 17 bases in between. Written as DNA, the CDR3 is TGTGCCAGCAGCCCCCTAGGCGACAGCGCAACTAATGAAAAACTGTTTTTT. Protein: CASSPLGDSATNEKLFF.

This clonotype was seen many times. The V gene is TRBV12-3 or TRBV12-4, the J gene TRBJ2-1; 9 bases are a match to TRBD1. The trim removed 4 bases at V and 8 bases at J, leaving 9 bases unmatched. The CDR3 has 15 residues. The CDR3 spells CASSSYNRGRDEQFF. The DNA of the CDR3 is TGTGCCAGCAGTTCTTACAACAGGGGGCGGGATGAGCAGTTCTTC.

The table lists this clonotype with many counts. The V gene is TRBV20-1, the J gene TRBJ2-1; D is possibly TRBD2 (6 bases). The CDR3 totals 15 residues. V lost 3 bases to trimming and J lost 5 bases, with 17 bases between them. Germline loops: CDR1 DFQATT, CDR2 SNEGSKA (reference sequence). The chain's CDR3 is CSASDSGRWDNEQFF. The DNA of the CDR3 is TGCAGTGCTAGTGATAGCGGAAGGTGGGACAATGAGCAGTTCTTC.

This clonotype was picked up many times. The chain combines TRBV28 with TRBJ2-3; maybe TRBD1 (6 bases). Germline CDR1 reads MDHEN; CDR2 reads SYDVKM. The ends were cut back, 3 bases at V and 1 base at J, with 11 bases in the middle. There are 15 residues in the CDR3. The CDR3 region has the DNA TGTGCCAGCAGTTTGGGGACACGTCGCACAGATACGCAGTATTTT. Its protein product is CASSLGTRRTDTQYF.

The table lists this clonotype with many counts. J is TRBJ2-1 and V is TRBV20-1, with 7 nucleotides matching TRBD2. V lost 5 bases to trimming and J lost 7 bases; unmatched junction nucleotides: 11. Germline CDR1 reads DFQATT; CDR2 reads SNEGSKA (reference sequence). This CDR3 has 14 amino acids. The CDR3 protein is CSAPGLADGNEQFF. In DNA form, the CDR3 reads TGCAGTGCTCCAGGGCTAGCGGATGGGAATGAGCAGTTCTTC.

This clonotype was seen many times. The genes are TRBV11-2 and TRBJ2-5, with unresolved D. This CDR3 is 13 amino acids long. Trimming shortened V by 1 base and J by 5 bases, and 8 bases separated the two germline ends. Looked up from germline, CDR1 is SGHAT and CDR2 is FQNNGV. CDR3 nucleotides: TGTGCCAGCAGCTTAGGTTCCACGGAGACCCAGTACTTC. Protein: CASSLGSTETQYF.

This clonotype was counted at least ten times. V is TRBV11-1 and J is TRBJ2-1; D is perhaps TRBD2 (5 bases). V lost 5 bases and J lost 0, with 11 bases in between. The CDR3 has 15 amino acids. Per the germline V gene, CDR1 is SGHAT and CDR2 is FQDESV (reference sequence). CDR3 loop: CASSPHAGSYNEQFF. In DNA, the CDR3 is TGTGCCAGCAGCCCCCACGCGGGCTCCTACAATGAGCAGTTCTTC.

This clonotype rates as medium-sized. V is TRBV27 and J is TRBJ1-1, with D tentatively TRBD1 (5 bases). V was trimmed by 11 bases and J by 3 bases, leaving 19 bases between them. CDR3 length: 14 residues. Looked up from germline, CDR1 is MNHEY and CDR2 is SMNVEV (reference sequence). The CDR3 region has the DNA TGTGCCTCCACCATGCGGCCGGGGGACACTGAAGCTTTCTTT. Translation gives CASTMRPGDTEAFF.

This clonotype came up many times. V usage is TRBV12-3 or TRBV12-4 and J usage is TRBJ2-1; D not resolved. Trimming took 7 bases from V and 4 from J, leaving 14 bases between them. The CDR3 has 14 amino acids. CDR3: CASTKAEEYNEQFF. The CDR3 bases are TGTGCCAGCACTAAGGCAGAGGAGTACAATGAGCAGTTCTTC.

This clonotype was counted only a few times. This sequence joins TRBV29-1 and TRBJ1-2; tentatively, D is TRBD1 (5 bases). Germline V gene sequence: CDR1 SQVTM, CDR2 ANQGSEA. The CDR3 sequence is 14 residues long. V was shortened by 4 bases and J by 4 bases, with 16 bases between the two germline ends. The CDR3, as DNA: TGCAGCGTTGGTGTGCCGGGGGTGGGCTATGGCTACACCTTC. It is translated as CSVGVPGVGYGYTF.

J is TRBJ2-1 and V is TRBV29-1; D is uncertain. Trimming pared 0 bases from V and 6 bases from J, leaving 9 bases between. Germline V lookup: CDR1 SQVTM, CDR2 ANQGSEA. The CDR3 is 13 amino acids. In DNA, the CDR3 is TGCAGCGTTGAAGACGAAGGGCTCAATGAGCAGTTCTTC. Translating it yields CSVEDEGLNEQFF.

This clonotype showed up just a few times. This sequence joins TRBV19 and TRBJ2-1, with TRBD2 as a possible D gene (5 bases). The V gene's germline CDR1 is LNHDA and CDR2 SQIVND (reference sequence). V shed 4 bases and J shed 3 bases, with 16 bases lying between them. This CDR3 has 16 residues. As DNA, the CDR3 is TGTGCCAGTAGTAAGCTAACCGGGATGGACTACAATGAGCAGTTCTTC. It is translated as CASSKLTGMDYNEQFF.

This clonotype was seen only a few times. This chain links TRBV11-1 with TRBJ2-2, with 8 bases fitting TRBD2. The germline V gene has CDR1 SGHAT and CDR2 FQDESV (reference sequence). V was pared by 6 bases and J by 4 bases, with 10 bases of the junction left unmatched. The CDR3 has 16 residues. The CDR3 DNA follows: TGTGCCAGCAGTACCCCCCTAGCGGGCGGCACCGGGGAGCTGTTTTTT. Translation: CASSTPLAGGTGELFF.

This clonotype has a handful of counts. The rearrangement joins TRBV29-1 to TRBJ2-2; D uncertain. Germline V lookup: CDR1 SQVTM, CDR2 ANQGSEA. CDR3 size: 15 residues. The V and J ends lost 4 bases and 0 bases respectively, with 12 bases between them. CDR3 region: CSVVSPRANTGELFF. The CDR3 DNA sequence: TGCAGCGTTGTTAGCCCGAGAGCGAACACCGGGGAGCTGTTTTTT.

This sequence joins TRBV10-2 and TRBJ2-1; D ambiguous. Germline CDR1 reads WSHSY; CDR2 reads SAAADI. Between the trimmed V and J ends, which lost 10 bases and 2 bases, there was a span of 6 bases. The CDR3 has 11 residues. DNA for the CDR3: TGCGCCATCTCGACCTACAATGAGCAGTTCTTC. Translated, it gives CAISTYNEQFF.

This clonotype was seen many times. The gene calls are TRBV20-1 and TRBJ1-1; 7 bases agree with TRBD1. V shed 4 bases, J shed 0 bases, and the junction held 5 bases outside the gene matches. The germline V gene has CDR1 DFQATT and CDR2 SNEGSKA (reference sequence). The CDR3 sequence is 14 residues long. In DNA, the CDR3 is TGCAGTGCTACCCCGGGACAGATGAACACTGAAGCTTTCTTT. Residues: CSATPGQMNTEAFF.

The chain is built from TRBV10-3 and TRBJ1-2; 7 bases align to TRBD1. In germline, CDR1 is ENHRY, CDR2 SYGVKD. This CDR3 region has 13 residues. CDR3 loop: CDNSRQGLYGYTF. CDR3 in DNA: TGTGACAACAGTCGACAGGGTCTCTATGGCTACACCTTC.

This clonotype was found many times. The V call is TRBV27, the J call TRBJ1-5; D is undetermined. The V and J ends lost 3 bases and 0 bases respectively, with 6 bases between them. Germline V CDR1 and CDR2: MNHEY, SMNVEV (reference sequence). The length of the CDR3 is 14 residues. CDR3 DNA sequence: TGTGCCAGCAGTTTCGCTTATAGCAATCAGCCCCAGCATTTT. Its protein is CASSFAYSNQPQHF.

The sample holds a few counts of this clonotype. A much larger clone sits a single nucleotide away, making a read error possible. J is TRBJ2-1 and V is TRBV29-1; D gene unclear. V was shortened by 4 bases and J by 3 bases, with 7 bases between the two germline ends. This CDR3 spans 12 amino acids. CDR1 is SQVTM, CDR2 ANQGSEA, per germline. The CDR3 bases are TGCAGCGTTGTGCGCAGCTACAATGAGCAGTTCTTC. Translating gives CSVVRSYNEQFF.

Many counts were recorded for this clonotype. This sequence joins TRBV20-1 and TRBJ2-7, with 11 bases aligning to TRBD2. Germline V lookup: CDR1 DFQATT, CDR2 SNEGSKA (reference sequence). J lost 4 bases, V lost 4 bases, and 6 bases had no gene match. The CDR3 loop spans 14 amino acids. The CDR3 DNA sequence: TGCAGTGCTATACCTAGCGGGAGGCGGTACGAGCAGTACTTC. Translated: CSAIPSGRRYEQYF.

This clonotype was detected many times. The chain is built from TRBV15 and TRBJ2-1, with 8 bases aligning to TRBD2. Trimming cost V 3 bases and J 5 bases; bases outside gene matches: 6. The CDR3 contains 15 residues. CDR1 is LNHNV and CDR2 is YYDKDF in the germline V gene (reference sequence). Here the CDR3 reads CATSRGLERNNEQFF. The CDR3 DNA is TGTGCCACCAGCAGGGGACTAGAGAGAAACAATGAGCAGTTCTTC.

This clonotype was detected many times. The CDR3 DNA is TGTGCCAGCAGTTACCAGACAGGGGGGAACACTGAAGCTTTCTTT. Translated: CASSYQTGGNTEAFF. This sequence joins TRBV6-2 or TRBV6-3 and TRBJ1-1; 9 bases are a match to TRBD1. V was clipped by 2 bases and J by 1 base; unmatched bases: 2. CDR3 length equals 15 residues. Germline V gene data show CDR1 as MNHEY and CDR2 as SVGEGT.

This clonotype was recorded many times. The CDR3 DNA sequence: TGCAGCACTAGAGGCGGCACCATGAGCTCCTACGAGCAGTACTTC. Encoded protein: CSTRGGTMSSYEQYF. This rearrangement joins TRBV20-1 to TRBJ2-7; perhaps TRBD2 as D (5 bases). CDR3 length: 15 residues. The germline V gene has CDR1 DFQATT and CDR2 SNEGSKA (reference sequence).

This clonotype was seen ten or more times. The chain carries TRBV20-1 and TRBJ1-1, with unresolved D. Trimming pared 0 bases from V and 0 bases from J, leaving 5 bases between. Per the germline V gene, CDR1 is DFQATT and CDR2 is SNEGSKA (reference sequence). The CDR3 extends over 13 amino acids. The CDR3 region has the DNA TGCAGTGCTAGAGATTCGTTGAACACTGAAGCTTTCTTT. Its protein is CSARDSLNTEAFF.

A few counts support this clonotype. A much more abundant neighbour one base away suggests this may be a read error. The genes are TRBV20-1 and TRBJ2-7; TRBD2 is a possible D gene (6 bases). Germline values: CDR1 DFQATT, CDR2 SNEGSKA (reference sequence). V gave up 6 bases and J gave up 0 bases, with 12 bases separating them. CDR3 size: 13 residues. The CDR3 loop is CSAVDGSSYEQYV. CDR3 DNA: TGCAGTGCGGTGGACGGGAGCTCCTACGAGCAGTACGTC.

This clonotype was recorded many times. The CDR3, as DNA: TGTGCCAGCAGCTTAGAGGCGCAGCCCCAGCATTTT. It yields the protein CASSLEAQPQHF. The chain is built from TRBV11-2 and TRBJ1-5; D remains ambiguous. Trimming stripped 0 bases from V and 7 bases from J, with 4 bases between. The CDR3 contains 12 residues. Germline assignment: CDR1 SGHAT and CDR2 FQNNGV.

This clonotype has a count of ten or more. This sequence joins TRBV28 and TRBJ2-3, with D possibly matching TRBD2 (6 bases). Trimming removed 2 bases at V and 5 bases at J, with 20 bases between. CDR1 and CDR2 (germline): MDHEN, SYDVKM. This CDR3 has 17 residues. CDR3 residues: CASSLVPHLARVDTQYF. Written as DNA, the CDR3 is TGTGCCAGCAGTTTAGTGCCTCATCTAGCGAGGGTAGATACGCAGTATTTT.

This clonotype was counted ten times or more. The chain is built from TRBV10-3 and TRBJ1-2, with 11 bases aligning to TRBD1. The CDR3 is 16 amino acids. Unmatched junction bases numbered 10, after V lost 4 bases and J lost 6 bases. Germline CDR1 and CDR2: ENHRY and SYGVKD. DNA for the CDR3: TGTGCCATCAGTGGCCCTCCGGGACAGGGGGTGGATGGCTACACCTTC. This sequence encodes CAISGPPGQGVDGYTF.